This T cell receptor beta chain emerged from a study of beta chain features in type 1 diabetes. Reverse transcribing all isolated RNA meant expressed TCRB transcripts were sequenced. The protocol was immunoSEQ multiplex PCR, while the TCRdb copy is restricted to in-frame clones and leaves out a portion. The table records hundreds of thousands of clones, 30% of them present only once. The CDR3 has 14 residues. After removal of 5 bases from V and 15 bases from J, the junction contained 16 bases not matched to a gene. Germline V gives CDR1 SGHTA, CDR2 FQGNSA. The chain carries TRBV7-2 and TRBJ2-1; 7 bases line up with TRBD1. The sequenced material came from naive CD4+ T cells from blood. The sequence was obtained from a man between 18 and 35 years old in good health. The CDR3 sequence: CASSSRQGSVVRFF. CDR3 DNA sequence: TGTGCCAGCAGCAGCCGACAGGGTAGCGTGGTAAGGTTCTTC.